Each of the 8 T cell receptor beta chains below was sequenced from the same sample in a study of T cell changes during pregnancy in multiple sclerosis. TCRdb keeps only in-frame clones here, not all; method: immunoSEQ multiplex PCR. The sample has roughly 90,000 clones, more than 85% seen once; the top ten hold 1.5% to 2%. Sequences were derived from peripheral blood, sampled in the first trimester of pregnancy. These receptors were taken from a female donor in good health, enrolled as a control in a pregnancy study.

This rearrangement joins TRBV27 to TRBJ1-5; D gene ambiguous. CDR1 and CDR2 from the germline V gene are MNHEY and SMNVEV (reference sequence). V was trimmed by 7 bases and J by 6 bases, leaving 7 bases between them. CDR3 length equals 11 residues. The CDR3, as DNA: TGTGCCAGCATTGGGCTTCAGCCCCAGCATTTT. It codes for CASIGLQPQHF.

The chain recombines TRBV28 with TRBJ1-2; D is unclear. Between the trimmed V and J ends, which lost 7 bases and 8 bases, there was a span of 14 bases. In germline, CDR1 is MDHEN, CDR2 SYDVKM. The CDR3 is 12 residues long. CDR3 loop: CASNLSGVGYTF. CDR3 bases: TGTGCCAGCAACCTTTCCGGTGTCGGCTACACCTTC.

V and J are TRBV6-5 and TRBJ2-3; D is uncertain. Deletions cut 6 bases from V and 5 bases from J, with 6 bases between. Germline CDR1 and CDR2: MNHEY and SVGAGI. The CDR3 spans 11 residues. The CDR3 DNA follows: TGTGCCAGCAGAAGCGTAGATACGCAGTATTTT. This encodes CASRSVDTQYF.

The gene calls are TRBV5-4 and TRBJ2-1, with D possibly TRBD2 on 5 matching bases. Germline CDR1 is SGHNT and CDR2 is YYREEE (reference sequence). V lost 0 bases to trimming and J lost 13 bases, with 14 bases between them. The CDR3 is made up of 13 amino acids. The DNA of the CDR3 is TGTGCCAGCAGCTTGGGAGGAGGCGAGGGCCAGTTCTTC. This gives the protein CASSLGGGEGQFF.

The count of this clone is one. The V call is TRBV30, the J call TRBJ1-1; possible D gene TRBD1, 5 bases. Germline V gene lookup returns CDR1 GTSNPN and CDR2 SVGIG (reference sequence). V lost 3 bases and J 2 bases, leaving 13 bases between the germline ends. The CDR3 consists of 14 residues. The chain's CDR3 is CAWSEGLPNTEAFF. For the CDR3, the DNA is TGTGCCTGGAGCGAGGGACTCCCTAACACTGAAGCTTTCTTT.

CDR3 nucleotide sequence: TGTGCCAGCAGCGCACACCAGGGCACCGGGGAGCTGTTTTTT. Translation: CASSAHQGTGELFF. The rearrangement links TRBV7-2 to TRBJ2-2; TRBD1 might be the D (5 bases). Per the germline V gene, CDR1 is SGHTA and CDR2 is FQGNSA. The CDR3 consists of 14 residues. Trimming removed 5 bases from V and 4 bases from J, with 11 bases in between.

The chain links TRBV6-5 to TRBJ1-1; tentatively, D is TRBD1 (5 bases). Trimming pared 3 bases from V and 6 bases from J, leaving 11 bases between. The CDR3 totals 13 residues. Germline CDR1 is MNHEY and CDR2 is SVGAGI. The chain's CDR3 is CASSYAGRPEAFF. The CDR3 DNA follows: TGTGCCAGCAGTTATGCAGGGCGGCCTGAAGCTTTCTTT.

CDR3 nucleotide sequence: TGTGCCAGCAGCTTAGTAGAAAAATATAGCAATCAGCCCCAGCATTTT. Translated: CASSLVEKYSNQPQHF. This chain connects TRBV7-8 to TRBJ1-5; D is unresolved. Trimming cost V 1 base and J 0 bases, with 10 bases left between them. Germline V gives CDR1 SGHVS, CDR2 FQNEAQ. This CDR3 spans 16 amino acids.